This TCR beta chain is drawn from a study of PD-L1 blockade in urothelial cancer. Study as a whole: Every 3 weeks, patients received intravenous atezolizumab 1,200 mg, beginning 2014. The authors examined blood 3 weeks (second dose) and 6 weeks after treatment start.

Patients yielded 1 to 8 samples each, pretreatment and on-treatment. Produced via immunoSEQ multiplex PCR; TCRdb's table is partial and in-frame only. The sample records 25,000 to 30,000 clones, around nine tenths being singletons. The junction had 10 bases not matched to a gene; V was cut back by 3 bases and J by 4 bases. The CDR3 runs to 16 residues. Germline lookup yields CDR1 KGHSH and CDR2 LQKENI. The sequence was obtained from a man aged 45-60 years with urothelial cancer. The chain joins TRBV18 to TRBJ2-7, with TRBD1 matching over 9 bases. This material consisted of PBMCs, taken around atezolizumab (anti-PD-L1) treatment. CDR3 region: CASSPLRTGVPYEQYF. CDR3 in DNA: TGTGCCAGCTCACCCCTCCGGACAGGGGTCCCATACGAGCAGTACTTC.